The sequence of this T cell receptor (beta chain) was determined in a study of OX40 agonist ivuxolimab in advanced cancers. General observations from the study: Several nonresponders also turned out to have low normalized T-cell clonal expansion. No antigen was identified for the clonally expanded peripheral T cells. At 0.1 to 3.0 mg/kg and by week 6, clonal expansion occurred in CD4+ and CD8+ blood T cells. More expanded clones were found, on average, in CD8+ than in CD4+ T cells.

Profiled with immunoSEQ multiplex PCR; TCRdb holds only in-frame clones, not every one. The sample consists of 40,000 to 45,000 clones, more than 75% of them appearing once. With regard to this clone: Antigen: not known.

The length of the CDR3 is 11 residues. Germline lookup yields CDR1 MNHEY and CDR2 SVGAGI. The sample in question was CD4+ or CD8+ T cells sorted from blood, obtained in a trial of the OX40 agonist ivuxolimab. The gene calls are TRBV6-5 and TRBJ2-7; a weak D match, TRBD2 (5 bases). This TCR derives from an adult with an advanced solid tumor such as melanoma, head and neck, liver or kidney cancer. DNA of the CDR3: TGTGCGGCGGTCCGGGGATACGAGCAGTACTTC. This translates into CAAVRGYEQYF.